This T cell receptor beta chain was retrieved from a study of tumor-infiltrating lymphocytes in primary liver carcinoma. Study summary: Patients comprised men and women whose ages fell between 30 and 69 years.

Total RNA and DNA came together from roughly 20-30 mg of bulk tissue without cell sorting. Patients showed chronic HBV infection and an absence of prior treatment. The CDR3 loop spans 16 amino acids. Looked up from germline, CDR1 is SGHVS and CDR2 is FQNEAQ. Turning to this clonotype: Its antigen is not known. Given a much more abundant clone one base away, this may be a read error.

Reverse transcription of about 500 ng total RNA with a constant-region primer produced TCR beta cDNA. Nested multiplex PCR, run for three rounds with slightly modified ARM-PCR, yielded TCR beta libraries. Rounds one and two of PCR, each of about 10 cycles, were primed with TRBV1-TRBV30 forward primers and a C-beta reverse primer. MiXCR, applied by TCRdb to the multiplex PCR reads, yields one record per CDR3 protein. The sample comprises some 95,000 distinct CDR3 sequences, 65% to 70% of which are singletons, and roughly 27% rests with the top ten. Overall study results and limits: Tumor region pairs showed greater overlap than either tumor-adjacent or tumor-blood pairs did. A significantly higher top-250-clone fraction was found in tumors than in blood (p = 0.039).

This sequence joins TRBV7-8 and TRBJ2-2, with D possibly TRBD2 on 6 matching bases. This TCR was recovered from a man aged 35 to 55 with primary liver carcinoma and hepatitis B virus infection. Source material: tumor-adjacent normal liver tissue. The CDR3 here is CASSLNRGTNAGELFF. The CDR3 bases are TGTGCCAGCAGCTTAAACCGGGGGACGAACGCCGGGGAGCTGTTTTTT.